A single sample gave rise to the 7 T cell receptor beta chains below, sequenced in a study of cytomegalovirus exposure and HLA in healthy donors. 60 Vbeta and 13 Jbeta primers were used in PCR. Generated by immunoSEQ multiplex PCR, the TCRdb table keeps only in-frame clones and is missing some. The sample shows 90,000 to 140,000 clones, roughly 13% of them seen only once. Input material: PBMCs. Receptor source: a man aged 35-49 years in good health and CMV-seropositive.

This clone was recorded a few times. The chain joins TRBV6-5 to TRBJ2-5, with D possibly being TRBD2 (5 bases). The germline CDR1 and CDR2 sequences are MNHEY and SVGAGI. The CDR3 spans 12 residues. V lost 11 bases, J lost 5 bases, and 15 bases lay in between. For the CDR3, the DNA is TGTGCCTCGGGTGCCGGCGGGGAGACCCAGTACTTC. It codes for CASGAGGETQYF.

The genes are TRBV5-6 and TRBJ1-1, with a weak D call TRBD1 (5 bases). Germline V gene lookup returns CDR1 SGHDT and CDR2 YYEEEE. V lost 0 bases and J lost 3, with 9 bases in between. The CDR3 contains 14 residues. The CDR3 DNA sequence: TGTGCCAGCAGCTTGGAACCGGGGGACACTGAAGCTTTCTTT. Its protein is CASSLEPGDTEAFF.

The chain carries TRBV5-6 and TRBJ1-1, with D possibly matching TRBD1 (5 bases). The V gene lost 0 bases and the J gene lost 9 bases, with 9 bases spanning the gap. The germline CDR1 and CDR2 sequences are SGHDT and YYEEEE. This CDR3 comprises 12 residues. CDR3 protein: CASSLDGQKAFF. CDR3 coding DNA: TGTGCCAGCAGCTTGGACGGACAAAAAGCTTTCTTT.

The chain uses TRBV7-9 and TRBJ1-1, with 7 bases that match TRBD1. The CDR3 spans 14 residues. V shed 5 bases and J 1 base; nucleotides not matched to a gene: 4. The germline gives CDR1 SEHNR, CDR2 FQNEAQ (reference sequence). For the CDR3, the DNA is TGTGCCAGCAGCCTAAGACAGGGGAACACTGAAGCTTTCTTT. This gives the protein CASSLRQGNTEAFF.

A few counts support this clone. The chain recombines TRBV19 with TRBJ2-7, with 7 nucleotides matching TRBD2. The CDR3 is 17 residues long. V shed 1 base, J shed 5 bases, and the junction held 14 bases outside the gene matches. Germline loops: CDR1 LNHDA, CDR2 SQIVND (reference sequence). The CDR3 bases are TGTGCCAGTAGTATAGTTATGGGGAGGGGACGGAGCGACGAGCAGTACTTC. It codes for CASSIVMGRGRSDEQYF.

The chain recombines TRBV27 with TRBJ1-1; TRBD1 matches at 7 bases. V trimming: 5 bases; J trimming: 2 bases; junction bases outside the gene matches: 8. This CDR3 spans 15 amino acids. Germline V lookup: CDR1 MNHEY, CDR2 SMNVEV (reference sequence). CDR3 amino acids: CASSLGQVRNTEAFF. The CDR3, as DNA: TGTGCCAGCAGTCTCGGACAGGTTAGAAACACTGAAGCTTTCTTT.

This clone occurred a few times. The chain carries TRBV7-9 and TRBJ2-5; 7 positions agree with TRBD2. The end of the DNA aligns better with TRBJ2-7, so the J call may be wrong. Germline CDR1 is SEHNR and CDR2 is FQNEAQ (reference sequence). The CDR3 covers 17 residues. Written as DNA, the CDR3 is TGTGCCAGCAGCTTAGGAAGGGCTAGCGGAAGCTCCTACGAGCAGTACTTC. Translating gives CASSLGRASGSSYEQYF.